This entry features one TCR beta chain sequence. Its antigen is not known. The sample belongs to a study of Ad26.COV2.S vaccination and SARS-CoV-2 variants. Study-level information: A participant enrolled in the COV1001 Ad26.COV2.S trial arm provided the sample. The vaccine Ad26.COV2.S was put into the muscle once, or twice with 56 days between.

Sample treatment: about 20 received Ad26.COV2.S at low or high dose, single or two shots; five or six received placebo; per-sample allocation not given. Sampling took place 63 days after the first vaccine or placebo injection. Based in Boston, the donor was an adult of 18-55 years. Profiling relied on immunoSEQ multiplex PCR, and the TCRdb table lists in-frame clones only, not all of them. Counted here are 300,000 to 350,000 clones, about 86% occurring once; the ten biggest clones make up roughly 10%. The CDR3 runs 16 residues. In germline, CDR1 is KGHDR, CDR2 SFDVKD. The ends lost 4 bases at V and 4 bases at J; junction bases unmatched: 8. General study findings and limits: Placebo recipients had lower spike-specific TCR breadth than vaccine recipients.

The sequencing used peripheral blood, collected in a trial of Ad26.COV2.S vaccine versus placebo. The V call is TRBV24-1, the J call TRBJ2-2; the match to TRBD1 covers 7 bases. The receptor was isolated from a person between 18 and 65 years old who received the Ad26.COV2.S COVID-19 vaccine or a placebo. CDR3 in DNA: TGTGCCACCAGTGAGAACAGGGGTGGGGGCACCGGGGAGCTGTTTTTT. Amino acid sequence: CATSENRGGGTGELFF.